These T cell receptor beta chains were read from a single sample in a study of blood T cell repertoires in COVID-19. Repertoires were generated with immunoSEQ multiplex PCR, while TCRdb's copy carries only in-frame clones and drops some. This sample has about 200,000 clones, with approximately 83% found just once. Sample: peripheral blood. The receptor source for this set is a man aged 55 to 70 with acute or convalescent COVID-19. CDR3s include the opening cysteine and the closing phenylalanine or tryptophan. Each record gives: CDR3 protein, CDR3 DNA, J gene, V gene, D gene, clone size. D genes are given only for firm matches. Size is stated for part of the rows, as once, few or many counts, or as a class when the clone is expanded.

CASSRGTAGNTIYF | TGTGCCAGCAGCCGGGGGACTGCTGGAAACACCATATATTTT | TRBJ1-3 | TRBV7-9 | . | .
CASNFGGTDTQYF | TGTGCCAGTAACTTCGGAGGAACAGATACGCAGTATTTT | TRBJ2-3 | TRBV19 | . | .
CAWSTSLRDSYGYTF | TGTGCCTGGAGCACCAGCCTCCGGGACAGCTATGGCTACACCTTC | TRBJ1-2 | TRBV30 | TRBD1 | .
CASSQERGTSQPQHF | TGCGCCAGCAGCCAAGAAAGGGGGACAAGCCAGCCCCAGCATTTT | TRBJ1-5 | TRBV4-3 | . | .
CASSRNRDEKLFF | TGTGCCAGCTCACGAAACAGGGATGAAAAACTGTTTTTT | TRBJ1-4 | TRBV18 | . | .
CASSSRDRVADTQYF | TGTGCCAGCAGCTCCCGGGACAGGGTCGCAGATACGCAGTATTTT | TRBJ2-3 | TRBV5-6 | TRBD1 | once
CASSLEGQRNTGELFF | TGCGCCAGCAGCTTGGAGGGACAGCGGAACACCGGGGAGCTGTTTTTT | TRBJ2-2 | TRBV5-1 | TRBD1 | .
CASSWSGSKDTQYF | TGTGCCAGCAGTTGGAGCGGGAGTAAGGATACGCAGTATTTT | TRBJ2-3 | TRBV6-5 | TRBD2 | .
CASSSRASSGNTIYF | TGTGCCAGCAGTTCCAGGGCCAGCTCTGGAAACACCATATATTTT | TRBJ1-3 | TRBV28 | . | few
CASSLLSPRSTEAFF | TGTGCCAGCAGTTTATTATCCCCACGGTCCACTGAAGCTTTCTTT | TRBJ1-1 | TRBV28 | . | .
CASSEAGGSNQPQHF | TGTGCCAGCAGTGAAGCGGGAGGGAGCAATCAGCCCCAGCATTTT | TRBJ1-5 | TRBV6-1 | . | .
CASSFRSGTEAFF | TGTGCCAGCAGTTTTCGATCCGGGACTGAAGCTTTCTTT | TRBJ1-1 | TRBV28 | . | .
CAISETGGSYNEQFF | TGTGCCATCAGTGAGACGGGAGGCTCCTACAATGAGCAGTTCTTC | TRBJ2-1 | TRBV10-3 | TRBD2 | .
CASSSLTSAAYEQYF | TGTGCCAGCAGTTCCCTGACTAGCGCGGCCTACGAGCAGTACTTC | TRBJ2-7 | TRBV28 | TRBD2 | .
CASSLRGNTEAFF | TGTGCCAGCAGTTTAAGAGGGAACACTGAAGCTTTCTTT | TRBJ1-1 | TRBV27 | . | .
CASSPYVGGYSGAGEQFF | TGTGCCAGCAGCCCCTATGTGGGAGGGTACTCTGGTGCGGGTGAGCAGTTCTTC | TRBJ2-1 | TRBV7-3 | TRBD2 | once
CASSSQILTGNTEAFF | TGTGCCAGCAGTTCACAAATCCTGACGGGGAACACTGAAGCTTTCTTT | TRBJ1-1 | TRBV2 | . | .
CASNDYRPDSNQPQHF | TGTGCCAGCAACGATTACAGACCCGATAGCAATCAGCCCCAGCATTTT | TRBJ1-5 | TRBV6-6 | . | .
CASSLQDSGQYF | TGTGCCAGCAGTTTACAGGATTCTGGGCAGTACTTC | TRBJ2-4 | TRBV28 | . | .
CASSLRDRSTDTQYF | TGTGCCAGCAGCTTGAGGGACAGGAGCACAGATACGCAGTATTTT | TRBJ2-3 | TRBV7-2 | TRBD1 | .
CASSLSYVGNYGYTF | TGTGCCAGCAGTTTATCGTATGTGGGCAACTATGGCTACACCTTC | TRBJ1-2 | TRBV27 | . | .
CASNGGAKTEAFF | TGTGCCAGCAATGGAGGTGCCAAGACTGAAGCTTTCTTT | TRBJ1-1 | TRBV28 | . | .
CASSFGQGRHGYTF | TGTGCCAGCAGTTTCGGACAGGGACGCCATGGCTACACCTTC | TRBJ1-2 | TRBV28 | TRBD1 | .
CASSFAGGGEQYF | TGCGCCAGCAGCTTTGCGGGAGGGGGCGAGCAGTACTTC | TRBJ2-7 | TRBV5-1 | TRBD2 | .
CASTGTGGAGELFF | TGTGCCAGCACCGGGACAGGGGGAGCCGGGGAGCTGTTTTTT | TRBJ2-2 | TRBV7-2 | TRBD1 | once
CASTTQASNTGELFF | TGTGCCAGTACGACCCAGGCCTCGAACACCGGGGAGCTGTTTTTT | TRBJ2-2 | TRBV5-8 | . | .
CAWSVSGLAGVKQFF | TGTGCCTGGAGTGTATCCGGACTAGCGGGAGTAAAGCAGTTCTTC | TRBJ2-1 | TRBV30 | TRBD2 | .
CASSGGTAKNIQYF | TGCGCCAGCAGCGGCGGGACGGCCAAAAACATTCAGTACTTC | TRBJ2-4 | TRBV5-1 | . | .
CASSPTSGSFYEQYF | TGCGCCAGCAGCCCGACTAGCGGGAGTTTCTACGAGCAGTACTTC | TRBJ2-7 | TRBV5-1 | TRBD2 | .
CASSVGGGYTF | TGTGCCAGCAGCGTAGGCGGGGGCTACACCTTC | TRBJ1-2 | TRBV9 | . | .
CASTSYRVGNSPLHF | TGTGCCAGTACCTCTTACCGGGTCGGGAATTCACCCCTCCACTTT | TRBJ1-6 | TRBV19 | . | .
CASKLGPMGTDTQYF | TGTGCCAGCAAATTGGGGCCGATGGGCACAGATACGCAGTATTTT | TRBJ2-3 | TRBV5-6 | . | .
CSVEAGGPSGANVLTF | TGCAGCGTTGAGGCGGGAGGGCCTTCTGGGGCCAACGTCCTGACTTTC | TRBJ2-6 | TRBV29-1 | TRBD2 | .